The clone carrying this T cell receptor beta chain was detected many times. Antigen specificity is unknown. The data are from a study of breast tumors, draining lymph nodes, adjacent tissues. Overall study findings and caveats: Tumor repertoires ranked between lymph nodes and nontumor tissue in diversity, with V and J gene preferences. Compared with basal-like, luminal-like tumors shared significantly more repertoire with nontumor tissue.

TCRdb called the multiplex PCR reads again in MiXCR, with one record for every CDR3 protein. The sample consists of around 130,000 distinct CDR3 sequences, approximately 21% of them appearing once. Breast cancer patients provided tissue from their axillary draining lymph nodes. Trimming took 2 bases from V and 5 from J, leaving 15 bases between them. CDR1 is MNHNY, CDR2 SVGAGI, per germline (reference sequence). The CDR3 loop spans 15 amino acids. The V gene is TRBV6-6, the J gene TRBJ1-2, with D perhaps TRBD1 (6 bases). This TCR derives from a female donor with breast cancer. Some clones in this sample may be carry-over from other donors' samples. Sequenced: axillary lymph node tissue. The CDR3 is CASSYPSGGGYGYTF. The CDR3 nucleotides are TGTGCCAGCAGTTACCCCTCGGGGGGCGGGTATGGCTACACCTTC.